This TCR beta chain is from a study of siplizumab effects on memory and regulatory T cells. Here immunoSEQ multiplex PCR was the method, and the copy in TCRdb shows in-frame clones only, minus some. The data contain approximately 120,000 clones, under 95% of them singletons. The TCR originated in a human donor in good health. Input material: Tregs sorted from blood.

The CDR3, as DNA: TGTGCCACCAGCAGAGATGTACTGTATAACGCCTACAATGAGCAGTTCTTC. This codes for CATSRDVLYNAYNEQFF. The rearrangement links TRBV15 to TRBJ2-1, with D unresolved. This CDR3 region has 17 residues. Between the trimmed V and J ends, which lost 0 bases and 2 bases, there was a span of 14 bases. Germline V gene data show CDR1 as LNHNV and CDR2 as YYDKDF (reference sequence).